This TCR beta chain appears in the sequencing data of a study of T cell responses to AZD1222 COVID-19 vaccine. Whole-study findings and limits: Variant regions that are unmutated are reportedly the target of nearly half of spike-specific TCRs. Possibly, clonal diversity was underestimated; donors were largely white British and included more females.

TCRdb's table, derived via immunoSEQ multiplex PCR, lists solely in-frame clones and lacks some. The data show tens of thousands of clones, 86% seen once. Trimming removed 1 base from V and 4 bases from J, with 5 bases in between. CDR1 DFQATT and CDR2 SNEGSKA come from the germline V gene (reference sequence). The CDR3 extends over 11 amino acids. This clone occurred once. Its antigen is not known. The input for sequencing was peripheral blood, taken 28 days after the second AZD1222 dose. The TCR comes from an adult who received the AZD1222 COVID-19 vaccine. This sequence joins TRBV20-1 and TRBJ2-7; the D gene is possibly TRBD2 (5 bases). CDR3: CSARAGYEQYF. Written as DNA, the CDR3 is TGCAGTGCTAGAGCGGGATACGAGCAGTACTTC.